This T cell receptor beta chain was captured by sequencing in a study of cytomegalovirus exposure and HLA in healthy donors. The PCR employed 60 Vbeta primers together with 13 Jbeta primers. Repertoires were generated with immunoSEQ multiplex PCR, while TCRdb's copy carries only in-frame clones and drops some. The sample comprises about 150,000 clones, around 79% of which are singletons, and 2.5% to 3.5% rests with the top ten. CDR1 and CDR2 (germline): MNHEY, SMNVEV (reference sequence). This CDR3 is built from 15 residues. Trimming removed 4 bases from V and 7 bases from J, with 19 bases in between. Findings of the study overall: The listing of 150 to 200 TCR beta chains classed them as cytomegalovirus-associated. Excluded were some V segments that proved indistinguishable, including TRBV6-2 and TRBV6-3. An Asian-associated ancestry cluster reportedly showed fewer N-insertions than the approximately 700-donor mean in a later analysis. Researchers reported from a later analysis that most CMV-associated TCR beta chains appeared HLA-restricted.

A word on this clone: The antigen is unknown.

This sequence originates from a man aged 35-49 years in good health and CMV-seropositive. The chain links TRBV27 to TRBJ1-2; D unclear. Sequenced material: PBMCs. This CDR3 reads CASSSISLPERGYTF. The CDR3 nucleotides read TGTGCCAGCAGTTCGATATCCCTTCCAGAGCGTGGCTACACCTTC.